The 8 T cell receptor beta chains below come from one sample, sequenced in a study of regulatory T cells in long-lasting Graves disease. Relying on iRepertoire HTBI primers and Arm-PCR of CDR3 regions, the team built TCR beta libraries. MiXCR was run by TCRdb on the multiplex PCR reads, yielding one entry per CDR3 protein. The sample includes 500,000 or so distinct CDR3 sequences, 15% to 20% of them seen just once. As for time point: newly diagnosed GD, antithyroid drugs for less than 3 months. PBMC RNA was the source of the TCR library. These sequences were also reported in another study, on T cells in Graves' hyperthyroidism and ophthalmopathy.

Sequencing was performed on peripheral blood mononuclear cells (PBMCs), taken at new diagnosis, from a patient treated with antithyroid drugs. These receptors all stem from a woman aged 35-65 years with Graves disease.

In this sample, this clonotype turned up a few times. The chain combines TRBV6-1 with TRBJ2-2; D is uncertain. Trimming took 0 bases from V and 7 from J, leaving 9 bases between them. From germline, CDR1 is MNHNS and CDR2 SASEGT. The CDR3 is 14 amino acids. This CDR3 is CASSEAPGLGELFF. The DNA of the CDR3 is TGTGCCAGCAGTGAAGCGCCGGGCCTCGGGGAGCTGTTTTTT.

The chain has TRBV3-1 and TRBJ2-2, with D possibly being TRBD2 (7 bases). This CDR3 comprises 16 residues. With 0 bases removed from V and 3 bases from J, the gap between germline ends came to 11 bases. CDR1 is LGHDT and CDR2 is YNNKEL in the germline V gene (reference sequence). The CDR3 spells CASSQDPGGYTGELFF. DNA for the CDR3: TGTGCCAGCAGCCAAGATCCGGGGGGCTACACCGGGGAGCTGTTTTTT. The full variable domain, completed using reference TRBV3-1 and TRBJ2-2, is DTAVSQTPKYLVTQMGNDKSIKCEQNLGHDTMYWYKQDSKKFLKIMFSYNNKELIINETVPNRFSPKSPDKAHLNLHINSLELGDSAVYFCASSQDPGGYTGELFFGEGSRLTVL.

In its sample, this clonotype was seen many times. The V and J genes are TRBV6-5 and TRBJ2-3; 11 nucleotides agree with TRBD2. Germline assignment: CDR1 MNHEY and CDR2 SVGAGI. Germline trimming cut 4 bases from V and 2 bases from J; bases unmatched to any gene: 2. The CDR3 is made up of 15 amino acids. The DNA of the CDR3 is TGTGCCAGCAGTTGGACTAGCGGGTTCACAGATACGCAGTATTTT. Its translation: CASSWTSGFTDTQYF.

The chain employs TRBV6-2 or TRBV6-3 and TRBJ2-1; the D gene could be TRBD1 or TRBD2 (6 bases each). CDR3 length: 19 amino acids. Germline V CDR1 and CDR2: MNHEY, SVGEGT. Deletions cut 7 bases from V and 6 bases from J, with 31 bases between. The CDR3 bases are TGTGCCAGCACCCTCGGCGGGGATCTGGGGGCTCAAACGGGCAATGAGCAGTTCTTC. Translated, it gives CASTLGGDLGAQTGNEQFF.

This clonotype was counted at least ten times. The chain joins TRBV5-1 to TRBJ2-7, with a possible D match to TRBD2 (5 bases). Trimming pared 5 bases from V and 4 bases from J, leaving 19 bases between. CDR1 is SGHRS, CDR2 YFSETQ, per germline. CDR3 size: 15 residues. DNA of the CDR3: TGCGCCAGCAGTGTTGACCGGGAACGAGGATACGAGCAGTACTTC. Amino acids: CASSVDRERGYEQYF. Using reference TRBV5-1 and TRBJ2-7 for the parts outside the CDR3, the full variable domain is KAGVTQTPRYLIKTRGQQVTLSCSPISGHRSVSWYQQTPGQGLQFLFEYFSETQRNKGNFPGRFSGRQFSNSRSEMNVSTLELGDSALYLCASSVDRERGYEQYFGPGTRLTVT.

This clonotype showed up just a few times. The chain links TRBV28 to TRBJ1-6; 8 bases match TRBD1. The CDR3 is 20 residues long. Germline values: CDR1 MDHEN, CDR2 SYDVKM. J gave up 5 bases and V 4 bases, and 19 bases lay outside the gene matches. Here the CDR3 reads CASSYFWGEKTGVHNSPLHF. The CDR3 DNA reads TGTGCCAGCAGTTATTTTTGGGGCGAGAAGACAGGGGTTCATAATTCACCCCTCCACTTT.

The chain carries TRBV27 and TRBJ1-2; 7 positions match TRBD1. Germline CDR1 is MNHEY and CDR2 is SMNVEV (reference sequence). This CDR3 comprises 14 residues. The trim removed 4 bases at V and 1 base at J, leaving 3 bases unmatched. CDR3 residues: CASSSRQGNYGYTF. The CDR3 coding sequence is TGTGCCAGCAGTTCCCGACAGGGTAACTATGGCTACACCTTC.

In the case of this clonotype: A single base separates this from a much larger clone, so it may be a read error. The chain uses TRBV12-3 or TRBV12-4 and TRBJ2-7; D ambiguous. CDR3 size: 14 residues. V lost 3 bases and J lost 5, with 14 bases in between. In DNA form, the CDR3 reads TGTGCCAGCAGTTTCGTCGGCAGACCTAACGAGCAGTACTTC. As protein: CASSFVGRPNEQYF.